This TCR beta chain derives from a study of CD8+ T cells in alopecia areata (dated by TCRdb to the late 2010s). Background on the whole study: Treated patients were enrolled in an open-label pilot trial of oral tofacitinib, 5 to 10 mg twice daily, for moderate-to-severe alopecia areata. Patients stayed on tofacitinib for 6 to 18 months and then had 6 months of follow-up off drug so that delayed response and recurrence could be assessed. In both human patients and the C3H/HeJ mouse model, the study applied high-throughput TCRbeta sequencing to look at T cell clonal expansion in alopecia areata. In humans, TCRbeta sequencing was performed on scalp tissue and on sorted CD4+ and CD8+ peripheral blood T cells from healthy controls and from patients with patchy or totalis/universalis alopecia areata. Biopsies were taken from tofacitinib-treated patients at baseline and at 4 and 24 weeks of treatment, and a later scalp biopsy was taken in several of the tofacitinib-treated patients. Clonality in the scalp was compared among normal scalp (n=4), patchy alopecia areata scalp (n=8), and alopecia totalis/universalis scalp (n=8). The RNA source kit depended on sample type: the PAXgene miRNA kit for fixed scalp, the miRNeasy kit for PBMCs, and the RNeasy kit for mouse skin. TCRbeta CDR3 regions were amplified by immunoSEQ multiplex PCR using 35 Vbeta forward and 13 Jbeta reverse primers.

Of note for this clone: No antigen is known for it. No quality values exist for individual bases; no much larger clone is one base distant.

The library came from the immunoSEQ multiplex PCR assay. RNA was extracted from all samples and reverse transcribed into cDNA as template for TCR sequencing. First-strand cDNA was synthesized with SuperScript III using a 2:1 mix of oligo-dT and random hexamers. A synthetic immune receptor repertoire was used to gauge amplification bias, and whatever bias remained was removed computationally. The authors processed their data as follows. Raw reads were preprocessed to remove errors, and CDR3 was defined according to IMGT conventions as the region from the conserved cysteine to phenylalanine. Clonality was calculated as 1 minus Shannon entropy normalized by log2 of the number of productive unique TCRs. Scalp TCRbeta sequences were cross-referenced with sorted blood CD4 and CD8 repertoires so that the CD4 or CD8 identity of scalp clones could be inferred. TCRdb provides this immuneACCESS table in a form limited to in-frame rearrangements. Some clones are lacking; in checked studies, under half of them reflect an unresolved V gene, and why the rest are absent is not known. V, J and clone size are taken as reported in that table, and D and trimming were inferred from the DNA itself. The sample table lists about 97,000 clones, roughly 41% of them with a count of one. The ten largest clones add up to about 1.5% of the sample.

Results and caveats for the whole study, not just this receptor: Shared TCR sequences between patients were less evident than in mice, which may be partly attributable to HLA diversity in the patient population. Unlike mouse skin, which is dominated by gammadelta T cells, normal human skin has resident alphabeta T cells that are also sequenced, and this complicates analysis of the scalp TCR repertoire. Higher clonality and more expanded CD8+ clones were observed in lesional scalp than in normal scalp, particularly in alopecia totalis/universalis, a finding suggestive of antigenic drive.

Peripheral blood and lesional scalp punch biopsies were obtained from patients with alopecia areata. After PBMCs were isolated by density centrifugation and stained for CD3, CD4 and CD8, a FACSAria was used to sort CD4+ and CD8+ T cells. The CDR3 runs 15 amino acids, cysteine and phenylalanine included. Only the CDR3 portion is preserved as DNA: 45 bases, with reading frame beginning at the first base. For CDR1 and CDR2, the germline V gene lists SGHDN and FVKESK. Trimming removed 1 base from V and 4 bases from J; the gene matches leave 5 bases unexplained. This chain is built from TRBV14 and TRBJ2-3, and TRBD2 aligns with 7 junction nucleotides. The sequence derives from a human donor with alopecia areata. The sequencing sample was made of CD4+ T cells sorted from blood. CDR3 protein: CASSQGGLGSDTQYF. At the DNA level, the sequence is TGTGCCAGCAGCCAAGGAGGACTAGGATCAGATACGCAGTATTTT.